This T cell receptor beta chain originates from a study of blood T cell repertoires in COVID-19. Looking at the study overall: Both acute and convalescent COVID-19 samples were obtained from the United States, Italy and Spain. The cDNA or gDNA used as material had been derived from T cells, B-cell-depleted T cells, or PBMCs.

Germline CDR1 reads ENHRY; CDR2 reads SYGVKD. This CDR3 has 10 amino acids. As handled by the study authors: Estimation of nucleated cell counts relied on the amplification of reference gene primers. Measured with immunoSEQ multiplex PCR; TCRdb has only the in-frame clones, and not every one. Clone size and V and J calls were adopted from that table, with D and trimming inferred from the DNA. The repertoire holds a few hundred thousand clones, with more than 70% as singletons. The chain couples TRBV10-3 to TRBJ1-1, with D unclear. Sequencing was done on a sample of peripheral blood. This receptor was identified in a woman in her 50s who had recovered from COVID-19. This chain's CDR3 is CGVPRDEAFF. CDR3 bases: TGTGGAGTCCCCCGCGATGAAGCTTTCTTT.